This T cell receptor beta chain was sequenced during a study of beta chain features in type 1 diabetes (dated by TCRdb to the late 2010s). Looking at the study overall: Mean age, gender distribution, total cell number and subset yield did not differ between patients and healthy donors. A total of some 100,000,000 sorted cells were examined across all samples, and the number of cells per subset was strongly correlated with RNA yield. Naive and central memory subsets were obtained from all 30 or so donors, but regulatory and stem cell-like memory subsets were isolated from only 8 patients and about 8 healthy donors. The study compared TCRB repertoires of sorted circulating CD4+ T cell subsets between recently diagnosed type 1 diabetes patients and matched healthy donors.

The full study reports these points: Naive, central memory and regulatory TCRB repertoires appeared more similar among patients than among healthy donors. Because cDNA was sequenced instead of genomic DNA, activated cells with high expression could be over-represented, although the groups did not differ in activation or CD3 levels. Only small numbers of individuals were included in the HLA sub-analyses, which left unresolved whether HLA type had any influence on TCRB rearrangement. In all four CD4+ subsets, TCRB CDR3 length was moderately but significantly shorter in type 1 diabetes patients. PCR might favor shorter templates, but patient and control samples were amplified and corrected together, so any skew would affect both groups equally. At VDJ recombination sites, patients with type 1 diabetes made fewer insertions and deleted more nucleotides, a pattern implying thymic rearrangement abnormalities.

This clone was detected only a few times. Its antigen is still unknown. Per-base qualities were not stored, and no clone one base away is much larger. The CDR3, cysteine through phenylalanine, is 15 amino acids long. The sequence is cut down to CDR3 DNA, 45 bases in frame from base 1. Sequences SEHNR (CDR1) and FQNEAQ (CDR2) are obtained from the germline V gene (reference sequence). The germline ends are 11 bases apart after V is trimmed by 5 bases and J by 0 bases. The entire isolated RNA was reverse transcribed using the High Capacity cDNA Reverse Transcription Kit, and thus expressed TCRB transcripts were sequenced. Naive, central memory and regulatory T cell samples underwent deep immunoSEQ sequencing, averaging about 3.5 million total reads per sample. After sorted cells were lysed in RLT buffer, RNA was extracted with DNase-treated RNeasy Micro or Mini kits, with the choice depending on cell number. To prevent cross-contamination, every cell subset was processed on its own, while patient and healthy donor samples were processed together. TCRB sequences were amplified from cDNA with the immunoSEQ multiplex PCR, producing 87-bp fragments spanning the CDR3 region. The amplicons were sequenced using the Illumina HiSeq platform. The published analysis was carried out like this. Synthetic template baselines were used to correct PCR bias computationally, reads within Hamming distance 2 were collapsed, and singletons that could not be merged were discarded. Reads were aligned against IMGT to assign V, D and J genes, CDR3 length and insertions or deletions at six rearrangement sites. Within each subset, clonotype counts were normalized to the number of sorted cells before true diversity and Gini coefficients were calculated with the tcR R package. Repertoire sharing was quantified using the overlap coefficient calculated on TCRB nucleotide sequences. Out-of-frame TCRB sequences from naive cells were analyzed to stand in for the pre-selection repertoire. Entries here come from immuneACCESS through TCRdb and include only in-frame sequences with V and J called. Some clones fail to appear in such tables; in the studies checked, an unresolved V gene covers under half of the shortfall, and the cause of the remainder is unknown. The V and J calls and clone size are taken from that table; D and trimming were inferred from the DNA. The sample profile shows 600,000 to 750,000 clones; roughly 12% of them were found once. Of the sample, more than 0.095% is held by the ten largest clones.

A single peripheral blood draw of about 116 mL on average was collected from each donor into heparinised tubes. Naive, central memory, regulatory and stem cell-like memory CD4+ T cells were sorted on a BD FACSAria II using a panel including CD45RO, CCR7, CD25, CD127, CD95 and CD27. Every sorted population had a purity above 95%. PBMCs were isolated immediately by Lymphoprep density gradient centrifugation and stained directly without culture. So that batch effects would be minimized, each experiment stained and sorted samples in pairs, pairing one healthy donor with one patient. Sequencing used naive CD4+ T cells from blood. Taken with the paper, the label for cell subset or site translates to: true naive CD4+ T cells. Recombination connected TRBV7-9 to TRBJ2-1; confidence is insufficient to name the D gene. The TCR was taken from a man younger than 40 with type 1 diabetes. Here is the DNA: TGTGCCAGCAGCAGAAGCAGGAGCTCCTACAATGAGCAGTTCTTC. This gives the protein CASSRSRSSYNEQFF.